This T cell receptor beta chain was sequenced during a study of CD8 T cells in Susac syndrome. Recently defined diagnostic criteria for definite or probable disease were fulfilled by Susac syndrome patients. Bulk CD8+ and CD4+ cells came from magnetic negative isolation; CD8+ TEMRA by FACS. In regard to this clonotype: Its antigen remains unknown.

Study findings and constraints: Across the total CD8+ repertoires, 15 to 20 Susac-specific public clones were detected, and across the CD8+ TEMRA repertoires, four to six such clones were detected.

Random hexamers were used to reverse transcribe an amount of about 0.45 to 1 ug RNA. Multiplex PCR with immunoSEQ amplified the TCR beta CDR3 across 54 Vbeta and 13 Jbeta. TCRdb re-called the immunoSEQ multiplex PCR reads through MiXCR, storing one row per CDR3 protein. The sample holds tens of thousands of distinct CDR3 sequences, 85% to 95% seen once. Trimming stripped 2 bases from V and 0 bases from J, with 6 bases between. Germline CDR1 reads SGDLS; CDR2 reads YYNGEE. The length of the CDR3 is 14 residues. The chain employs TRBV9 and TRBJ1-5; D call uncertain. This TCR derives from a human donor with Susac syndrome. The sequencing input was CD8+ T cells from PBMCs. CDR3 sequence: CASSVEASNQPQHF. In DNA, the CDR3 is TGTGCCAGCAGCGTCGAAGCTAGCAATCAGCCCCAGCATTTT.